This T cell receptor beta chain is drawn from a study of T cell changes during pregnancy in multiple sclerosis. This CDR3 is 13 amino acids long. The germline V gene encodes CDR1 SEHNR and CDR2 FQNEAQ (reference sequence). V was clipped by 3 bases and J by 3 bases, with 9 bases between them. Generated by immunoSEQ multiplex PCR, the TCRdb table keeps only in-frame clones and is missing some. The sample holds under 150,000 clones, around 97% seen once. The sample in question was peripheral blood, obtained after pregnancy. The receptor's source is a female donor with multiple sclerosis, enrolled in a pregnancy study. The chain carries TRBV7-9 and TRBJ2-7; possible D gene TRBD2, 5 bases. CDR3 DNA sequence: TGTGCCAGCAGCTTCGCGGAGGACTACGAGCAGTACTTC. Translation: CASSFAEDYEQYF.